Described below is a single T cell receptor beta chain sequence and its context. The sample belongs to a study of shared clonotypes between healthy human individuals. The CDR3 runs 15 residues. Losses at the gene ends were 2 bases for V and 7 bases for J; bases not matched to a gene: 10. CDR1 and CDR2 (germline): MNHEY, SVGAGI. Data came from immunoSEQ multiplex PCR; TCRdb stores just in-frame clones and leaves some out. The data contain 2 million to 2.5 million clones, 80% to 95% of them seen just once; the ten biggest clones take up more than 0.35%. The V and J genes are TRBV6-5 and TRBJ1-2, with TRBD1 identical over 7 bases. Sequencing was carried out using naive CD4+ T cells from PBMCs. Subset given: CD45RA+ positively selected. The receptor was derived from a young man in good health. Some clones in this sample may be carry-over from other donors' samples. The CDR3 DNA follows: TGTGCCAGCAGTTACGGAAGGGGGCGCAGGGGTGGCTACACCTTC. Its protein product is CASSYGRGRRGGYTF.